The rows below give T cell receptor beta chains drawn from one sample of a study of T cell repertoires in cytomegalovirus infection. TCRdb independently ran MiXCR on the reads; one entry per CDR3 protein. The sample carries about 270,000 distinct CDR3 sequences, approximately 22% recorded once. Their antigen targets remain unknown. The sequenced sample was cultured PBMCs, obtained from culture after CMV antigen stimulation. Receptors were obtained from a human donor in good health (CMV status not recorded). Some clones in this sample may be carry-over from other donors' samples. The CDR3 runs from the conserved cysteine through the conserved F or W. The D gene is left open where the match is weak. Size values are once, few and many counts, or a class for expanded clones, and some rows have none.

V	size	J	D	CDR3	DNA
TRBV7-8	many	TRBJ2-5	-	CASSFSSTPSGAGETQYF	TGTGCCAGCAGCTTTTCGTCAACACCATCAGGGGCCGGGGAGACCCAGTACTTC
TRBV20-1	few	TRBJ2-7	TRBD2	CSASLAGVYDEQYF	TGCAGTGCTTCACTAGCGGGAGTCTACGACGAGCAGTACTTC
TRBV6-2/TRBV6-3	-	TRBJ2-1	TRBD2	CASSYPRSGRARSEQFF	TGTGCCAGCAGTTACCCGAGAAGCGGGAGGGCCAGGAGTGAGCAGTTCTTC
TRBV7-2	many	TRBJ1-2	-	CASSLEGTYGYTF	TGTGCCAGCAGCTTAGAGGGCACCTATGGCTACACCTTC
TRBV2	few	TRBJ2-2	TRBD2	CASSRTSVNDGELFF	TGTGCCAGCAGTCGGACTAGCGTTAATGACGGGGAGCTGTTTTTT
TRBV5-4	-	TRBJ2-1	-	CASRRSGVNEQFF	TGTGCCAGCAGACGTAGTGGGGTCAATGAGCAGTTCTTC
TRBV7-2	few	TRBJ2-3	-	CASSLLGRGGALTDTQYF	TGTGCCAGCAGCTTATTAGGGCGTGGCGGGGCACTCACAGATACGCAGTATTTT
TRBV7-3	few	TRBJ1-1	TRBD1	CTSSSGQGLNTEAFF	TGTACCAGCAGCTCGGGACAGGGTTTGAACACTGAAGCTTTCTTT
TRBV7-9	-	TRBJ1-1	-	CASSTDPTDTEAFF	TGTGCCAGCAGCACCGACCCTACGGACACTGAAGCTTTCTTT
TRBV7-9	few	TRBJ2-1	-	CASSLGLPSPYNEQFF	TGTGCCAGCAGCCTGGGACTCCCTAGCCCCTACAATGAGCAGTTCTTC
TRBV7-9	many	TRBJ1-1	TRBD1	CASSQGTDPLLNTEAFF	TGTGCCAGCAGCCAAGGGACAGATCCACTCCTGAACACTGAAGCTTTCTTT
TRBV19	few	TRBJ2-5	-	CASSIEVTRSQETQYF	TGTGCCAGTAGTATAGAGGTCACAAGGTCCCAAGAGACCCAGTACTTC
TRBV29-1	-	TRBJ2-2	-	CSTLSGVNTGELFF	TGCAGCACCCTTTCGGGAGTGAACACCGGGGAGCTGTTTTTT
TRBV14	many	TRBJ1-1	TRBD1	CASSQMNRGTEAFF	TGTGCCAGCAGCCAAATGAACAGGGGTACTGAAGCTTTCTTT
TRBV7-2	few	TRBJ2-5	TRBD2	CASSSSGSFAFF	TGTGCCAGCAGCTCTAGCGGGAGCTTTGCATTCTTC
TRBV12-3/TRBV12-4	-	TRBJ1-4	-	CASSLKTVDNEKLFF	TGTGCCAGCAGTTTAAAAACCGTCGATAATGAAAAACTGTTTTTT
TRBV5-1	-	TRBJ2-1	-	CASSLARGRAYNEQFF	TGCGCCAGCAGCTTGGCCAGAGGGAGAGCTTACAATGAGCAGTTCTTC
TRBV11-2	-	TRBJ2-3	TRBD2	CASSPMGLAGGDTQYF	TGTGCCAGCAGCCCTATGGGACTAGCGGGAGGAGATACGCAGTATTTT
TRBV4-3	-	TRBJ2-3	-	CASSQAFILGDTQYF	TGCGCCAGCAGCCAAGCTTTCATCCTGGGAGATACGCAGTATTTT
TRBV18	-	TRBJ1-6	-	CASSPGGVSSSPLHF	TGTGCCAGCTCACCCGGTGGGGTGAGTAGTTCACCCCTCCACTTT